The 26 T cell receptor beta chains below come from one sample, sequenced in a study of blood T cell repertoires in COVID-19. Repertoires were generated with immunoSEQ multiplex PCR, while TCRdb's copy carries only in-frame clones and drops some. The data hold under 350,000 clones, with approximately 85% observed a single time. Sequenced sample: peripheral blood. Receptors originate from a woman in her seventies with acute or convalescent COVID-19.

The rearrangement uses TRBV27 and TRBJ2-6; perhaps TRBD1 as D (5 bases). Between the trimmed V and J ends, which lost 4 bases and 1 base, there was a span of 11 bases. The CDR3 has 16 residues. Germline CDR1 and CDR2: MNHEY and SMNVEV (reference sequence). This CDR3 is CASSSLTASGANVLTF. CDR3 coding DNA: TGTGCCAGCAGTTCCTTGACAGCGTCTGGGGCCAACGTCCTGACTTTC.

V is TRBV7-2 and J is TRBJ1-2; 7 bases are a match to TRBD1. With 5 bases clipped from V and 4 bases from J, the junction kept 7 bases outside the gene matches. This CDR3 has 14 residues. Germline CDR1 is SGHTA and CDR2 is FQGNSA. CDR3 amino acids: CASSPMTGPYGYTF. The CDR3 DNA reads TGTGCCAGCAGCCCGATGACAGGGCCCTATGGCTACACCTTC.

The V gene is TRBV11-2, the J gene TRBJ1-4, with D maybe TRBD1 (5 bases). The CDR3 contains 15 residues. The V and J ends lost 5 bases and 7 bases respectively, with 17 bases between them. Germline-derived CDR1 and CDR2 are SGHAT and FQNNGV. The CDR3 loop is CASSGIRVGGEKLFF. CDR3 nucleotide sequence: TGTGCCAGCAGCGGCATCAGGGTTGGCGGTGAAAAACTGTTTTTT.

This clone has only a few counts. J is TRBJ1-1 and V is TRBV9, with D tentatively TRBD1 (5 bases). The CDR3 runs to 13 residues. Trimming shortened V by 4 bases and J by 1 base, and 8 bases separated the two germline ends. Germline V gene lookup returns CDR1 SGDLS and CDR2 YYNGEE. CDR3 residues: CASSLGQNTEAFF. Here the CDR3 DNA reads TGTGCCAGCAGCCTCGGACAGAACACTGAAGCTTTCTTT.

J is TRBJ1-5 and V is TRBV2, with 10 bases lining up with TRBD1. Per germline, CDR1 SNHLY and CDR2 FYNNEI. J lost 5 bases, V lost 8 bases, and 6 bases had no gene match. The CDR3 totals 14 residues. CDR3: CASGSTGGYQPQHF. CDR3 DNA: TGTGCCAGCGGTTCGACAGGGGGCTATCAGCCCCAGCATTTT.

This chain joins TRBV20-1 and TRBJ1-2; unclear D gene. The V gene's germline CDR1 is DFQATT and CDR2 SNEGSKA (reference sequence). The CDR3 is 11 residues long. Trimming removed 7 bases from V and 0 bases from J, with 6 bases in between. CDR3 sequence reads: CSVNSNYGYTF. CDR3 in DNA: TGCAGTGTCAACTCTAACTATGGCTACACCTTC.

This clone was observed a single time. In nucleotides, the CDR3 is TGTGCCAGCAGTTACACCAGGGGGTATGGACTGTTTTTT. Translation: CASSYTRGYGLFF. The J gene is TRBJ1-4, the V gene TRBV6-2 or TRBV6-3; the match to TRBD1 covers 7 bases. The CDR3 sequence is 13 residues long. V shed 2 bases, J shed 13 bases, and the junction held 7 bases outside the gene matches. CDR1 is MNHEY, CDR2 SVGEGT, per germline.

The V call is TRBV5-1, the J call TRBJ2-7; 7 nucleotides line up with TRBD1. CDR1 is SGHRS and CDR2 is YFSETQ in the germline V gene. The CDR3 covers 14 residues. With 3 bases clipped from V and 6 bases from J, the junction kept 9 bases outside the gene matches. The CDR3: CASSSRTGGSEQYF. The CDR3 DNA reads as TGCGCCAGCAGCTCCCGGACAGGTGGGAGCGAGCAGTACTTC.

The chain employs TRBV7-6 and TRBJ2-1, with TRBD1 as a possible D gene (6 bases). The CDR3 runs 12 residues. Germline CDR1 reads SGHVS; CDR2 reads FNYEAQ. V was trimmed by 1 base and J by 12 bases, leaving 10 bases between them. DNA for the CDR3: TGTGCCAGCAGCTTAGGGGGGCCAGGGCAGTTCTTC. Protein product: CASSLGGPGQFF.

This clone occurred once. The genes are TRBV19 and TRBJ2-2; 12 positions match TRBD1. V lost 5 bases, J lost 6 bases, and 7 bases stayed unmatched. CDR3 length: 16 residues. Germline CDR1 is LNHDA and CDR2 is SQIVND (reference sequence). The CDR3 nucleotides read TGTGCCAGTAGTGTCCGGGACAGGGGGCGGGCCGGGGAGCTGTTTTTT. It encodes CASSVRDRGRAGELFF.

The rearrangement links TRBV6-5 to TRBJ2-7; 7 bases agree with TRBD2. Trimming removed 4 bases from V and 7 bases from J; junction bases left unmatched: 13. This CDR3 has 15 residues. CDR1 and CDR2 (germline): MNHEY, SVGAGI. The CDR3 here is CASSLGGVAGREQYF. The CDR3 nucleotides read TGTGCCAGCAGTTTGGGAGGGGTTGCGGGGCGGGAGCAGTACTTC.

The rearrangement uses TRBV9 and TRBJ1-2, with 7 bases that match TRBD1. This CDR3 region has 13 residues. The germline V gene encodes CDR1 SGDLS and CDR2 YYNGEE. Germline trimming cut 4 bases from V and 8 bases from J; bases unmatched to any gene: 8. CDR3 region: CASSRQGRRGYTF. The CDR3 region has the DNA TGTGCCAGCAGCCGACAGGGTCGGAGGGGCTACACCTTC.

The chain combines TRBV5-3 with TRBJ1-1, with D unresolved. TRBV5-3 is classed as an ORF, of uncertain function. Trimming took off 4 bases at V and 11 bases at J, with 12 bases between the two ends. The CDR3 runs 11 residues. The CDR3 coding sequence is TGTGCCAGAAGCCTAGCCGGGGAGGCTTTCTTT. Its translation: CARSLAGEAFF.

This clone was counted a single time. Other DNA sequences in the same sample also yield this CDR3. The gene calls are TRBV3-1 (or the pseudogene TRBV3-2) and TRBJ1-2, with D possibly TRBD1 on 6 matching bases. The V gene lost 3 bases and the J gene lost 2 bases, with 7 bases spanning the gap. This CDR3 region has 13 residues. The V gene's germline CDR1 is LGHDT and CDR2 YNNKEL (reference sequence). The CDR3 loop reads CASSQGANYGYTF. CDR3 DNA sequence: TGTGCCAGCAGCCAGGGGGCCAACTATGGCTACACCTTC.

The gene calls are TRBV2 and TRBJ2-1; the D is unclear. CDR1 and CDR2 from the germline V gene are SNHLY and FYNNEI. The V and J ends lost 3 bases and 5 bases respectively, with 8 bases between them. The CDR3 runs 13 residues. The CDR3: CASSESRNNEQFF. The CDR3 DNA sequence: TGTGCCAGCAGTGAGTCCAGGAACAATGAGCAGTTCTTC.

The genes are TRBV18 and TRBJ1-1, with TRBD1 identical over 8 bases. The CDR3 runs to 14 residues. Germline V gene sequence: CDR1 KGHSH, CDR2 LQKENI. With 6 bases clipped from V and 2 bases from J, the junction kept 5 bases outside the gene matches. CDR3 protein: CASSGDRQNTEAFF. The CDR3 bases are TGTGCCAGCTCCGGGGACAGGCAAAACACTGAAGCTTTCTTT.

The chain joins TRBV4-2 to TRBJ2-2; 10 nucleotides agree with TRBD2. With V trimmed by 4 bases and J by 5 bases, 4 bases remained unmatched. The length of the CDR3 is 15 residues. CDR1 and CDR2 (germline): LGHNA, YNFKEQ. CDR3 sequence (DNA): TGTGCCAGCAGCCTTGAGCGGGGGGGAACCGGGGAGCTGTTTTTT. It encodes CASSLERGGTGELFF.

The rearrangement links TRBV6-5 to TRBJ1-4; D possibly corresponds to TRBD1 (5 bases). This CDR3 is 14 amino acids long. From germline, CDR1 is MNHEY and CDR2 SVGAGI. Trimming removed 7 bases from V and 7 bases from J, with 16 bases in between. The CDR3 DNA sequence: TGTGCCAGCACTTGGGGGACTTTGAGTGAAAAACTGTTTTTT. Amino acids: CASTWGTLSEKLFF.

V and J are TRBV5-4 and TRBJ2-5; 9 bases match TRBD2. This CDR3 region has 13 residues. Germline-derived CDR1 and CDR2 are SGHNT and YYREEE (reference sequence). Trimming at V came to 5 bases and at J to 3 bases, leaving 2 bases not matched to a gene. The CDR3 loop is CASRVAGEETQYF. CDR3 coding DNA: TGTGCCAGCAGGGTAGCGGGGGAAGAGACCCAGTACTTC. Drawing the rest from reference TRBV5-4 and TRBJ2-5, the complete variable domain is ETGVTQSPTHLIKTRGQQVTLRCSSQSGHNTVSWYQQALGQGPQFIFQYYREEENGRGNFPPRFSGLQFPNYSSELNVNALELDDSALYLCASRVAGEETQYFGPGTRLLVL.

This sequence joins TRBV6-6 and TRBJ2-1, with D perhaps TRBD2 (5 bases). This CDR3 has 12 amino acids. Germline V gives CDR1 MNHNY, CDR2 SVGAGI (reference sequence). Trimming pared 4 bases from V and 6 bases from J, leaving 7 bases between. CDR3 in DNA: TGTGCCAGCAGTTCCGGACTCAATGAGCAGTTCTTC. Its protein is CASSSGLNEQFF.

V gene TRBV19 combines with J gene TRBJ1-2; 8 bases agree with TRBD1. Germline V lookup: CDR1 LNHDA, CDR2 SQIVND (reference sequence). The J segment lost 2 bases and the V segment lost 4 bases, leaving 9 bases of the junction unmatched. This CDR3 comprises 16 residues. As DNA, the CDR3 is TGTGCCAGTAGTACCAGACAGGGGCAGTCAAACTATGGCTACACCTTC. Residues: CASSTRQGQSNYGYTF. The variable domain in full, with the rest retrieved from reference TRBV19 and TRBJ1-2, is DGGITQSPKYLFRKEGQNVTLSCEQNLNHDAMYWYRQDPGQGLRLIYYSQIVNDFQKGDIAEGYSVSREKKESFPLTVTSAQKNPTAFYLCASSTRQGQSNYGYTFGSGTRLTVV.

J is TRBJ1-1 and V is TRBV28; the match to TRBD1 covers 9 bases. J gave up 7 bases and V 2 bases, and 2 bases lay outside the gene matches. Germline lookup yields CDR1 MDHEN and CDR2 SYDVKM. This CDR3 is built from 13 residues. Written as DNA, the CDR3 is TGTGCCAGCAGTTTAAGACAGGGGGGTGAAGCTTTCTTT. Encoded protein: CASSLRQGGEAFF.

V and J are TRBV2 and TRBJ1-2; no clear D gene. The CDR3 contains 12 residues. Trimming took 2 bases from V and 2 from J, leaving 3 bases between them. CDR1 and CDR2 from the germline V gene are SNHLY and FYNNEI. CDR3 loop: CASSELNYGYTF. The CDR3 nucleotides are TGTGCCAGCAGTGAACTGAACTATGGCTACACCTTC.

About this clone: Different DNA sequences within this sample yield the same CDR3. The genes are TRBV19 and TRBJ1-2; unclear D gene. Per the germline V gene, CDR1 is LNHDA and CDR2 is SQIVND (reference sequence). This CDR3 is 13 amino acids long. The V gene lost 0 bases and the J gene lost 2 bases, with 4 bases spanning the gap. The CDR3, as DNA: TGTGCCAGTAGTATAGACAGAAACTATGGCTACACCTTC. Translating gives CASSIDRNYGYTF.

The chain recombines TRBV3-1 (or the pseudogene TRBV3-2) with TRBJ1-6; maybe TRBD1 (6 bases). Trimming shortened V by 3 bases and J by 5 bases, and 11 bases separated the two germline ends. Germline V gene lookup returns CDR1 LGHDT and CDR2 YNNKEL (reference sequence). The CDR3 has 15 residues. The CDR3, as DNA: TGTGCCAGCAGCCAGAACAGGGCCAATAATTCACCCCTCCACTTT. Translation: CASSQNRANNSPLHF.

The V gene is TRBV15, the J gene TRBJ2-2; D might be TRBD2 (5 bases). This CDR3 is built from 18 residues. The V end lost 0 bases, the J end lost 0 bases, and 14 bases lay between the germline ends. Germline lookup yields CDR1 LNHNV and CDR2 YYDKDF (reference sequence). CDR3: CATSRDRSGYANTGELFF. In DNA, the CDR3 is TGTGCCACCAGCAGAGACCGGTCGGGGTATGCGAACACCGGGGAGCTGTTTTTT.